This T cell receptor (beta chain) appears in the sequencing data of a study of blood T cell repertoires in COVID-19. On the study more broadly: COVID-19 samples collected from the United States, Italy and Spain covered acute and convalescent phases. Sample material is recorded as cDNA or gDNA derived from T cells, B-cell-depleted T cells, or PBMCs.

Germline V gene sequence: CDR1 MNHEY, CDR2 SMNVEV (reference sequence). V shed 5 bases, J shed 5 bases, and the junction held 17 bases outside the gene matches. CDR3 size: 18 residues. Here immunoSEQ multiplex PCR was the method, and the copy in TCRdb shows in-frame clones only, minus some. The sample lists about 74,000 clones, 70% to 90% occurring once. The J gene is TRBJ2-4, the V gene TRBV27, with 8 bases fitting TRBD2. The sample was peripheral blood. The receptor was isolated from a woman of 80 years or more with active or convalescent COVID-19. Here the CDR3 DNA reads TGTGCCAGCAGTCTCCGGGGTAGCGGGATCCTTTCGCAAAACATTCAGTACTTC. Translating gives CASSLRGSGILSQNIQYF.